This T cell receptor (beta chain) emerged from a study of T cell responses to AZD1222 COVID-19 vaccine. Whole-study results and caveats: Mostly white British, mostly female donors; authors suggested clonal diversity may be underestimated. At study baseline, merely a handful of AZD1222 recipients were seropositive.

The protocol was immunoSEQ multiplex PCR, while the TCRdb copy is restricted to in-frame clones and leaves out a portion. Among 150,000 to 200,000 clones listed, about 90% were seen once. As to this clone: Its target is unknown.

The V end was cut by 0 bases, the J end by 5 bases, with 9 bases between. Germline CDR1 is SGHKS and CDR2 is YYEKEE (reference sequence). The CDR3 runs 14 residues. Sequencing was performed on peripheral blood, taken on day 0 of AZD1222 vaccination. The chain uses TRBV5-5 and TRBJ1-3; D gene unclear. This receptor was obtained from an adult in good health. CDR3: CASSLVSGRNTIYF. The CDR3 DNA sequence: TGTGCCAGCAGCTTGGTTTCAGGTAGAAACACCATATATTTT.